Each of the 5 T cell receptor beta chains below was sequenced from the same sample in a study of blood T cell repertoires in COVID-19 (dated by TCRdb to 2020 to 2022). The method was the immunoSEQ multiplex PCR assay. Here the immuneACCESS table is served through TCRdb, limited to in-frame sequences with V and J called. Missing clones are a known gap in these copies; in checked studies unresolved V genes cover under half, and the rest lacks a known reason. The sample profile shows about 180,000 clones; less than 85% of them were found once. The ten largest clones take up about 7% of the sample. The sequenced material came from peripheral blood. These receptors were collected from a human donor in a cohort sampled during active COVID-19.

This rearrangement joins TRBV6-7 to TRBJ1-1; 9 nucleotides line up with TRBD1. TRBV6-7 is reported as an ORF; its role is uncertain. With V trimmed by 0 bases and J by 7 bases, 6 bases remained unmatched. CDR3 length: 15 amino acids. CDR3 DNA sequence: TGTGCCAGCAGTTACTCGAACAGGGGGCGAGGTGAAGCTTTCTTT. This translates into CASSYSNRGRGEAFF.

V usage is TRBV5-5 and J usage is TRBJ1-3; the D gene is possibly TRBD1 (6 bases). CDR3 length equals 15 residues. The V gene's germline CDR1 is SGHKS and CDR2 YYEKEE (reference sequence). V was pared by 4 bases and J by 6 bases, with 17 bases between. In nucleotides, the CDR3 is TGTGCCAGCAGCGTCACAGGGTCCTACGTAAACACCATATATTTT. This translates into CASSVTGSYVNTIYF. Full variable domain (missing parts from reference TRBV5-5 and TRBJ1-3): DAGVTQSPTHLIKTRGQQVTLRCSPISGHKSVSWYQQVLGQGPQFIFQYYEKEERGRGNFPDRFSARQFPNYSSELNVNALLLGDSALYLCASSVTGSYVNTIYFGEGSWLTVV.

This rearrangement joins TRBV28 to TRBJ1-1; the match to TRBD1 covers 8 bases. J was trimmed by 1 base and V by 5 bases; bases with no gene match: 12. The CDR3 consists of 17 residues. Germline V gene lookup returns CDR1 MDHEN and CDR2 SYDVKM. CDR3 DNA: TGTGCCAGCAGTCAGTGGACAGGGTTTTCCGGGAACACTGAAGCTTTCTTT. Amino acids: CASSQWTGFSGNTEAFF. Based on the CDR3 plus reference TRBV28 and TRBJ1-1, the full variable domain is DVKVTQSSRYLVKRTGEKVFLECVQDMDHENMFWYRQDPGLGLRLIYFSYDVKMKEKGDIPEGYSVSREKKERFSLILESASTNQTSMYLCASSQWTGFSGNTEAFFGQGTRLTVV.

The V call is TRBV20-1, the J call TRBJ1-6; D is uncertain. In germline, CDR1 is DFQATT, CDR2 SNEGSKA (reference sequence). The CDR3 is 14 residues long. The ends were cut back, 3 bases at V and 7 bases at J, with 13 bases in the middle. CDR3 sequence: CSASSNTGNSPLHF. The CDR3 DNA follows: TGCAGTGCTAGTTCGAACACGGGGAATTCACCCCTCCACTTT.

This sequence joins TRBV21-1 and TRBJ1-2; the tabulated D call, TRBD1, remains unverified against the DNA. TRBV21-1 is marked as a pseudogene. The CDR3 totals 16 residues. CDR3 in amino acids: CASSDRDRGQNYGYTF. CDR3 bases: TGTGCCAGCAGCGACCGGGACAGGGGGCAGAACTATGGCTACACCTTC.